Shown below are 21 T cell receptor beta chains from a single sample sequenced in a study of cytomegalovirus exposure and HLA in healthy donors. The PCR had 60 Vbeta and 13 Jbeta primers. Here immunoSEQ multiplex PCR was the method, and the copy in TCRdb shows in-frame clones only, minus some. The sample yields 30,000 to 40,000 clones, roughly 69% seen once. The sample comprised PBMCs. The origin of the receptors is a man younger than 45 in good health and CMV-seronegative.

This sequence joins TRBV28 and TRBJ1-2; TRBD1 matches at 7 bases. The ends lost 1 base at V and 5 bases at J; junction bases unmatched: 4. The germline V gene encodes CDR1 MDHEN and CDR2 SYDVKM. The CDR3 spans 14 residues. CDR3 DNA sequence: TGTGCCAGCAGTTTATCCAGGGGGAGGTATGGCTACACCTTC. This codes for CASSLSRGRYGYTF.

This chain connects TRBV5-1 to TRBJ2-5; D is perhaps TRBD2 (6 bases). CDR1 SGHRS and CDR2 YFSETQ come from the germline V gene. Between the trimmed V and J ends, which lost 3 bases and 8 bases, there was a span of 17 bases. The CDR3 length is 14 residues. Here the CDR3 reads CASSSTSGEYTQYF. The CDR3 DNA sequence: TGCGCCAGCAGCTCGACTAGTGGAGAATATACCCAGTACTTC.

This clone showed up just a few times. This chain links TRBV28 with TRBJ1-1; 10 bases match TRBD1. J lost 3 bases, V lost 6 bases, and 10 bases had no gene match. This CDR3 is 16 amino acids long. Germline loops: CDR1 MDHEN, CDR2 SYDVKM. The CDR3 protein is CASRNPGQGRHTEAFF. DNA for the CDR3: TGTGCCAGCAGAAATCCGGGACAGGGGAGGCACACTGAAGCTTTCTTT.

This clone was recorded once. V usage is TRBV25-1 and J usage is TRBJ2-5; the match to TRBD2 covers 7 bases. The end of the DNA is better explained by TRBJ2-7, so the J call may be wrong. This CDR3 region has 14 residues. CDR1 is MGHDK and CDR2 is SYGVNS in the germline V gene. The CDR3 nucleotides are TGTGCCAGCAGTGAATACGGGGGGACCTACGAGCAGTACTTC. The encoded protein is CASSEYGGTYEQYF.

This clone is medium-sized by share. The chain combines TRBV6-5 with TRBJ2-7; a weak D match, TRBD1 (6 bases). This CDR3 contains 14 residues. Germline assignment: CDR1 MNHEY and CDR2 SVGAGI. Trimming shortened V by 2 bases and J by 1 base, and 9 bases separated the two germline ends. CDR3 protein: CASSYQGHSYEQYF. Written as DNA, the CDR3 is TGTGCCAGCAGTTACCAGGGACATTCCTACGAGCAGTACTTC.

The chain carries TRBV9 and TRBJ1-1, with 7 bases matching TRBD1. The CDR3 is 16 amino acids. Per germline, CDR1 SGDLS and CDR2 YYNGEE. Trimming took 4 bases from V and 0 from J; bases not matched to a gene: 9. The CDR3: CASSPGQTTLNTEAFF. The CDR3 DNA is TGTGCCAGCAGCCCGGGACAGACTACTTTGAACACTGAAGCTTTCTTT. The full variable domain, completed using reference TRBV9 and TRBJ1-1, is DSGVTQTPKHLITATGQRVTLRCSPRSGDLSVYWYQQSLDQGLQFLIQYYNGEERAKGNILERFSAQQFPDLHSELNLSSLELGDSALYFCASSPGQTTLNTEAFFGQGTRLTVV.

This clone was counted between two and nine times. In nucleotides, the CDR3 is TGTGCCAGCAGCCGTGAGGAGACAGGGGGAGACACCGGGGAGCTGTTTTTT. Protein sequence: CASSREETGGDTGELFF. This chain uses TRBV6-4 with TRBJ2-2, with 9 bases fitting TRBD1. This CDR3 has 17 amino acids. Germline CDR1 MRHNA, CDR2 SNTAGT. V lost 6 bases and J lost 3; bases outside the gene matches: 11.

This clone was detected only a few times. The chain couples TRBV10-1 to TRBJ1-6, with D perhaps TRBD1 (6 bases). The germline V gene encodes CDR1 WNHNN and CDR2 SYGVQD (reference sequence). V gave up 5 bases and J gave up 9 bases, with 11 bases separating them. The CDR3 consists of 13 residues. The CDR3 protein is CASSPQGSSPLHF. DNA of the CDR3: TGCGCCAGCAGTCCGCAGGGGAGTTCACCCCTCCACTTT.

The chain links TRBV10-1 to TRBJ1-5; 7 positions agree with TRBD1. This CDR3 contains 14 residues. Germline CDR1 reads WNHNN; CDR2 reads SYGVQD (reference sequence). V was pared by 5 bases and J by 3 bases, with 4 bases of the junction left unmatched. The CDR3 region is CASSRDSSNQPQHF. As DNA, the CDR3 is TGCGCCAGCAGTAGGGACAGTTCCAATCAGCCCCAGCATTTT.

This clone was seen just once. V and J are TRBV5-1 and TRBJ2-5; D is perhaps TRBD1 (5 bases). The length of the CDR3 is 16 residues. Germline-derived CDR1 and CDR2 are SGHRS and YFSETQ. V dropped 2 bases and J dropped 4 bases, with 18 bases sitting between them. The CDR3 protein is CASSFSGSRAGETQYF. In DNA form, the CDR3 reads TGCGCCAGCAGCTTCTCAGGGTCAAGGGCCGGAGAGACCCAGTACTTC.

The J gene is TRBJ1-2, the V gene TRBV6-5; 8 nucleotides align to TRBD1. The germline gives CDR1 MNHEY, CDR2 SVGAGI. Germline trimming cut 6 bases from V and 4 bases from J; bases unmatched to any gene: 1. This CDR3 region has 12 residues. CDR3 sequence: CASSTGGYGYTF. For the CDR3, the DNA is TGTGCCAGCAGCACAGGGGGCTATGGCTACACCTTC.

J is TRBJ2-3 and V is TRBV19, with 9 nucleotides matching TRBD1. Germline-derived CDR1 and CDR2 are LNHDA and SQIVND (reference sequence). The junction had 19 bases not matched to a gene; V was cut back by 3 bases and J by 0 bases. The length of the CDR3 is 21 residues. The CDR3 DNA reads TGTGCCAGTAGTATCATCGATCGGTTCGGACAGGGGAGGTGGAGCACAGATACGCAGTATTTT. Translating it yields CASSIIDRFGQGRWSTDTQYF. The full variable domain, rest sourced from reference TRBV19 and TRBJ2-3, is DGGITQSPKYLFRKEGQNVTLSCEQNLNHDAMYWYRQDPGQGLRLIYYSQIVNDFQKGDIAEGYSVSREKKESFPLTVTSAQKNPTAFYLCASSIIDRFGQGRWSTDTQYFGPGTRLTVL.

This CDR3 is CASSFGGTYEQYF. CDR3 coding DNA: TGTGCCAGCAGTTTTGGGGGGACCTACGAGCAGTACTTC. J is TRBJ2-7 and V is TRBV27; TRBD2 might be the D (6 bases). The CDR3 sequence is 13 residues long. Trimming shortened V by 3 bases and J by 2 bases, and 8 bases separated the two germline ends. Germline assignment: CDR1 MNHEY and CDR2 SMNVEV (reference sequence).

V and J are TRBV6-5 and TRBJ1-1, with 8 bases matching TRBD1. Trimming cost V 7 bases and J 7 bases; bases outside gene matches: 8. The CDR3 sequence is 13 residues long. Germline-derived CDR1 and CDR2 are MNHEY and SVGAGI. The CDR3 nucleotides are TGTGCCAGCAATGACAGGGGAGGGGGTGAAGCTTTCTTT. Amino acid sequence: CASNDRGGGEAFF.

This clone was counted once. The chain has TRBV6-1 and TRBJ2-7; a weak D match, TRBD2 (6 bases). The germline CDR1 and CDR2 sequences are MNHNS and SASEGT. The germline V and J ends were trimmed by 2 bases and 0 bases, with 11 bases remaining between them. The CDR3 loop spans 15 amino acids. CDR3: CASSEFPGSSYEQYF. CDR3 bases: TGTGCCAGCAGTGAATTTCCCGGGAGCTCCTACGAGCAGTACTTC.

The rearrangement uses TRBV6-5 and TRBJ2-7, with D tentatively TRBD1 (5 bases). This CDR3 contains 15 residues. V lost 3 bases to trimming and J lost 0 bases, with 12 bases between them. Per the germline V gene, CDR1 is MNHEY and CDR2 is SVGAGI. The CDR3 DNA sequence: TGTGCCAGCAGTTATAGACAGCCATTCTCCTACGAGCAGTACTTC. Amino acids: CASSYRQPFSYEQYF.

J is TRBJ2-1 and V is TRBV4-2, with TRBD2 matching 8 bases. This CDR3 comprises 16 residues. The V gene end was trimmed by 4 bases and the J gene end by 0 bases; junction bases not matched to a gene: 5. Germline V CDR1 and CDR2: LGHNA, YNFKEQ. The CDR3 DNA sequence: TGTGCCAGCAGCCCACGGGAGGGGGGCTCCTACAATGAGCAGTTCTTC. Its protein product is CASSPREGGSYNEQFF.

The chain joins TRBV29-1 to TRBJ1-5, with D unclear. The germline V and J ends were trimmed by 5 bases and 3 bases, with 14 bases remaining between them. In germline, CDR1 is SQVTM, CDR2 ANQGSEA. This CDR3 has 14 residues. Here the CDR3 DNA reads TGCAGCGTTCAGGAGGGCAGCACCAATCAGCCCCAGCATTTT. As protein: CSVQEGSTNQPQHF. Full variable domain (missing parts from reference TRBV29-1 and TRBJ1-5): SAVISQKPSRDICQRGTSLTIQCQVDSQVTMMFWYRQQPGQSLTLIATANQGSEATYESGFVIDKFPISRPNLTFSTLTVSNMSPEDSSIYLCSVQEGSTNQPQHFGDGTRLSIL.

V and J are TRBV5-1 and TRBJ2-5; 8 bases match TRBD2. The CDR3 consists of 15 residues. Looked up from germline, CDR1 is SGHRS and CDR2 is YFSETQ. Trimming cost V 3 bases and J 5 bases; bases outside gene matches: 9. This chain's CDR3 is CASSSLSGIGETQYF. CDR3 DNA: TGCGCCAGCAGCTCCCTTAGCGGGATCGGGGAGACCCAGTACTTC.

The chain joins TRBV28 to TRBJ1-5, with TRBD1 identical over 8 bases. CDR1 is MDHEN and CDR2 is SYDVKM in the germline V gene. This CDR3 is built from 13 residues. V was pared by 4 bases and J by 7 bases, with 3 bases of the junction left unmatched. The CDR3 nucleotides read TGTGCCAGCAGTTATGACAGGGGACAGCCCCAGCATTTT. Its translation is CASSYDRGQPQHF. The full variable domain, with the rest looked up from reference TRBV28 and TRBJ1-5, is DVKVTQSSRYLVKRTGEKVFLECVQDMDHENMFWYRQDPGLGLRLIYFSYDVKMKEKGDIPEGYSVSREKKERFSLILESASTNQTSMYLCASSYDRGQPQHFGDGTRLSIL.

The V gene is TRBV2, the J gene TRBJ1-5; TRBD1 matches 8 bases. Germline V lookup: CDR1 SNHLY, CDR2 FYNNEI. The CDR3 is made up of 15 amino acids. V gave up 6 bases and J gave up 3 bases; unmatched junction bases: 7. Written as DNA, the CDR3 is TGTGCCAGCAGGGGGATCAGGGGGCTCAATCAGCCCCAGCATTTT. This gives the protein CASRGIRGLNQPQHF.